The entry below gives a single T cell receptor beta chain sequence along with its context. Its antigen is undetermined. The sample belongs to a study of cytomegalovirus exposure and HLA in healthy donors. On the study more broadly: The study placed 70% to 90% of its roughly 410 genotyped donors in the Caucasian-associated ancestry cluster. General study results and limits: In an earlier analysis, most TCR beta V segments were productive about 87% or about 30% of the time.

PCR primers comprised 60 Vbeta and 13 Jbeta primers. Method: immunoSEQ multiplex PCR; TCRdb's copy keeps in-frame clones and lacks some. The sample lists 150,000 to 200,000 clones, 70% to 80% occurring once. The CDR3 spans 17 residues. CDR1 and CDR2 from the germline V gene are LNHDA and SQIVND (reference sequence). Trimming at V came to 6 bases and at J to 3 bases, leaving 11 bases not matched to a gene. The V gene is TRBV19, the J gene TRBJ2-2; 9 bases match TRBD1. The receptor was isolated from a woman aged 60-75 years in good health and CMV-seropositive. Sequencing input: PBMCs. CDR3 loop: CASSTYTGGKYTGELFF. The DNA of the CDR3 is TGTGCCAGTAGCACCTACACAGGGGGCAAGTACACCGGGGAGCTGTTTTTT. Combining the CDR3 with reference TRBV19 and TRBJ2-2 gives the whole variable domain DGGITQSPKYLFRKEGQNVTLSCEQNLNHDAMYWYRQDPGQGLRLIYYSQIVNDFQKGDIAEGYSVSREKKESFPLTVTSAQKNPTAFYLCASSTYTGGKYTGELFFGEGSRLTVL.